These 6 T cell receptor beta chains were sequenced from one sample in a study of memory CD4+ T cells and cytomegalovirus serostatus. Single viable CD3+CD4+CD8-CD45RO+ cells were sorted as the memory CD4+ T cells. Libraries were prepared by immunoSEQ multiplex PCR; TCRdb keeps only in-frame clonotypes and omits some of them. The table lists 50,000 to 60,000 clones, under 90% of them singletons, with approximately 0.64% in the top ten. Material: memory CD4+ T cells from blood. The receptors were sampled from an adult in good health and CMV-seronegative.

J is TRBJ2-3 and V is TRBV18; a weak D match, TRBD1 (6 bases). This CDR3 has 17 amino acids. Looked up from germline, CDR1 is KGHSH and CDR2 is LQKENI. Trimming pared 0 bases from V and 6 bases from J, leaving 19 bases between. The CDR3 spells CASSPPRQGRRVDTQYF. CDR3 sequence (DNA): TGTGCCAGCTCACCACCGCGGCAGGGGCGAAGGGTGGATACGCAGTATTTT.

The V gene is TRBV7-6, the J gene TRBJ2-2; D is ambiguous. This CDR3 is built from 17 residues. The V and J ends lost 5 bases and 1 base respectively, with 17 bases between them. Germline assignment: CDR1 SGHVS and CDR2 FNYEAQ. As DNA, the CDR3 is TGTGCCAGCAGCGTTCTTAACGGGCCAGGGAACACCGGGGAGCTGTTTTTT. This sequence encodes CASSVLNGPGNTGELFF.

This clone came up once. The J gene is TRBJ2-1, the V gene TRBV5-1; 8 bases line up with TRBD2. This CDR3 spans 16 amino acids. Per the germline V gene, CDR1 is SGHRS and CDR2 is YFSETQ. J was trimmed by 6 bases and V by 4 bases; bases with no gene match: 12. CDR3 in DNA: TGCGCCAGCAGCCGTAGCGGGGCCTCGGTGCTCAATGAGCAGTTCTTC. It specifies CASSRSGASVLNEQFF. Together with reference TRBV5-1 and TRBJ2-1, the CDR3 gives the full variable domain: KAGVTQTPRYLIKTRGQQVTLSCSPISGHRSVSWYQQTPGQGLQFLFEYFSETQRNKGNFPGRFSGRQFSNSRSEMNVSTLELGDSALYLCASSRSGASVLNEQFFGPGTRLTVL.

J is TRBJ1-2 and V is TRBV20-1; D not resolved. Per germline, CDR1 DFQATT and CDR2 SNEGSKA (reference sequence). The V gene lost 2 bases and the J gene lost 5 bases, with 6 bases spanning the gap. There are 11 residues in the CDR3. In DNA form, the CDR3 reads TGCAGTGCTAGAACGGGGTATGGCTACACCTTC. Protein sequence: CSARTGYGYTF.

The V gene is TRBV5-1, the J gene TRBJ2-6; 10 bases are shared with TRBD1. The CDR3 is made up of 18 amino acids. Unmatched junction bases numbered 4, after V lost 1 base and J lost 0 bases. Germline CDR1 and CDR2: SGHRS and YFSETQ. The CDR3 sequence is CASSLRTGGSSGANVLTF. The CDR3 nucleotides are TGCGCCAGCAGCTTGCGGACAGGGGGAAGCTCTGGGGCCAACGTCCTGACTTTC.

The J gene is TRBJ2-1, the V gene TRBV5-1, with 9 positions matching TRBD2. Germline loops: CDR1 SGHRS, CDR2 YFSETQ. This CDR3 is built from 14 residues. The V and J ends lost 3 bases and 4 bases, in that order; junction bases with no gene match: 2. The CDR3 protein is CASSSLAGYNEQFF. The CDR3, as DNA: TGCGCCAGCAGCTCCCTAGCGGGGTACAATGAGCAGTTCTTC.